These 20 T cell receptor beta chains were sequenced from one sample in a study of blood T cell repertoires in COVID-19. Sequencing was performed with immunoSEQ multiplex PCR; in TCRdb, only in-frame clones are kept and a portion is missing. The sample carries about 150,000 clones, approximately 85% recorded once. Material for sequencing was peripheral blood. These receptors came from an older woman with COVID-19, enrolled during active disease.

The V and J genes are TRBV18 and TRBJ1-2; 7 bases map to TRBD1. The V segment lost 1 base and the J segment 3 bases; nucleotides outside the gene matches: 8. Looked up from germline, CDR1 is KGHSH and CDR2 is LQKENI. CDR3 size: 16 residues. The CDR3 coding sequence is TGTGCCAGCTCACCACTCCCGACAGGGAGCGACTATGGCTACACCTTC. It yields the protein CASSPLPTGSDYGYTF.

Points on this clone: The junction departs from germline at one end; a sequencing error may be responsible. The chain has TRBV2 and TRBJ1-5; D gene uncertain. Germline V CDR1 and CDR2: SNHLY, FYNNEI. The CDR3 runs to 13 residues. CDR3 amino acids: CAGSRVRNQSQHF. For the CDR3, the DNA is TGTGCCGGGTCCCGGGTTCGGAATCAGTCCCAGCATTTT.

V and J are TRBV7-3 and TRBJ2-3; 8 bases match TRBD1. V lost 5 bases and J lost 1; bases outside the gene matches: 11. Looked up from germline, CDR1 is SGHTA and CDR2 is FQGTGA. This CDR3 comprises 17 residues. CDR3 in amino acids: CASSNSQGALRTDTQYF. CDR3 nucleotides: TGTGCCAGCAGCAATTCCCAGGGGGCTTTGCGCACAGATACGCAGTATTTT.

V usage is TRBV4-1 and J usage is TRBJ2-7; a possible D gene is TRBD1 (6 bases). The V end lost 0 bases, the J end lost 6 bases, and 12 bases lay between the germline ends. Germline V CDR1 and CDR2: MGHRA, YSYEKL. The CDR3 runs 14 residues. The DNA for the CDR3 is TGCGCCAGCAGCCAAGATGACAGGACGGGCGAGCAGTACGTC. Its protein is CASSQDDRTGEQYV.

The V gene is TRBV2, the J gene TRBJ2-1; 7 bases agree with TRBD2. Unmatched junction bases numbered 7, after V lost 8 bases and J lost 3 bases. Per the germline V gene, CDR1 is SNHLY and CDR2 is FYNNEI. The CDR3 length is 14 residues. Written as DNA, the CDR3 is TGTGCCAGCGTAATCGGGAGGAACTACAATGAGCAGTTCTTC. Translation: CASVIGRNYNEQFF.

Comment on this clone: Different DNA sequences within this sample yield the same CDR3. This chain uses TRBV2 with TRBJ1-2; D is possibly TRBD1 (6 bases). The V gene's germline CDR1 is SNHLY and CDR2 FYNNEI. The V gene lost 4 bases and the J gene lost 8 bases, with 11 bases spanning the gap. The CDR3 extends over 12 amino acids. The CDR3 DNA reads TGTGCCAGCAGTGGTCAGGGGTGGGGCTACACCTTC. Amino acid sequence: CASSGQGWGYTF.

V and J are TRBV19 and TRBJ1-5; TRBD1 matches 9 bases. The V gene's germline CDR1 is LNHDA and CDR2 SQIVND (reference sequence). The CDR3 has 15 amino acids. Losses at the gene ends were 5 bases for V and 2 bases for J; bases not matched to a gene: 4. The CDR3 region is CASSRQGVGNQPQHF. DNA of the CDR3: TGTGCCAGTAGTCGACAGGGGGTAGGCAATCAGCCCCAGCATTTT.

CDR3 nucleotides: TGTGCCAGCAGCCCCGGACTAGCGGGAGCGGGGACCCAGTACTTC. Translating it yields CASSPGLAGAGTQYF. The chain recombines TRBV7-3 with TRBJ2-5; 13 bases match TRBD2. The length of the CDR3 is 15 residues. V was clipped by 5 bases and J by 7 bases; unmatched bases: 7. The germline gives CDR1 SGHTA, CDR2 FQGTGA.

V gene TRBV14 combines with J gene TRBJ2-7, with TRBD1 matching 11 bases. The CDR3 consists of 15 residues. V shed 4 bases, J shed 7 bases, and the junction held 9 bases outside the gene matches. The germline V gene encodes CDR1 SGHDN and CDR2 FVKESK. CDR3 protein: CASSPRGTGGREQYF. The CDR3 DNA follows: TGTGCCAGCAGCCCACGGGGGACAGGGGGACGGGAGCAGTACTTC.

The chain has TRBV2 and TRBJ1-2; a possible D gene is TRBD1 (6 bases). The CDR3 has 14 amino acids. V lost 6 bases, J lost 4 bases, and 15 bases lay in between. The germline V gene has CDR1 SNHLY and CDR2 FYNNEI. Here the CDR3 reads CASSSWTDLYGYTF. The DNA for the CDR3 is TGTGCCAGCAGCTCCTGGACAGACCTCTATGGCTACACCTTC. The full variable domain, with the rest looked up from reference TRBV2 and TRBJ1-2, is EPEVTQTPSHQVTQMGQEVILRCVPISNHLYFYWYRQILGQKVEFLVSFYNNEISEKSEIFDDQFSVERPDGSNFTLKIRSTKLEDSAMYFCASSSWTDLYGYTFGSGTRLTVV.

The chain is built from TRBV12-3 or TRBV12-4 and TRBJ1-2; possible D gene TRBD1, 6 bases. The CDR3 contains 12 residues. Trimming pared 6 bases from V and 7 bases from J, leaving 12 bases between. As DNA, the CDR3 is TGTGCCAGCAGCGACAGGACATCTGGCTACACCTTC. This codes for CASSDRTSGYTF.

In its sample, this clone was seen once. This chain links TRBV7-6 with TRBJ1-6; no firm D call. Trimming took off 0 bases at V and 5 bases at J, with 8 bases between the two ends. There are 15 residues in the CDR3. In germline, CDR1 is SGHVS, CDR2 FNYEAQ. The CDR3 DNA sequence: TGTGCCAGCAGCTTAGCTCCTGCTAATAATTCACCCCTCCACTTT. Its protein product is CASSLAPANNSPLHF.

The chain uses TRBV30 and TRBJ2-3; D not certain. This CDR3 is built from 14 residues. Germline loops: CDR1 GTSNPN, CDR2 SVGIG (reference sequence). Between the trimmed V and J ends, which lost 3 bases and 2 bases, there was a span of 12 bases. The CDR3 region is CAWSEASLTDTQYF. The CDR3 DNA reads TGTGCCTGGAGCGAGGCGTCACTCACAGATACGCAGTATTTT.

The genes are TRBV7-6 and TRBJ1-1; 8 bases align to TRBD1. This CDR3 has 16 amino acids. After removal of 1 base from V and 2 bases from J, the junction contained 6 bases not matched to a gene. Germline V gene data show CDR1 as SGHVS and CDR2 as FNYEAQ. CDR3 sequence: CASSLGDRGLNTEAFF. The CDR3 coding sequence is TGTGCCAGCAGCTTAGGAGACAGGGGACTAAACACTGAAGCTTTCTTT.

This clone was observed a handful of times. This rearrangement joins TRBV19 to TRBJ2-7; a weak D match, TRBD2 (6 bases). V lost 3 bases and J lost 3, with 9 bases in between. Germline CDR1 reads LNHDA; CDR2 reads SQIVND (reference sequence). The CDR3 loop spans 13 amino acids. The CDR3 protein is CASSIPGSYEQYF. Here the CDR3 DNA reads TGTGCCAGTAGTATCCCCGGGAGCTACGAGCAGTACTTC.

V and J are TRBV3-1 (or the pseudogene TRBV3-2) and TRBJ2-7, with 10 nucleotides matching TRBD1. In germline, CDR1 is LGHDT, CDR2 YNNKEL (reference sequence). The ends lost 1 base at V and 3 bases at J; junction bases unmatched: 3. This CDR3 has 15 amino acids. CDR3 coding DNA: TGTGCCAGCAGCCAAGCTGGGACAGGGGTCTACGAGCAGTACTTC. This encodes CASSQAGTGVYEQYF.

The chain carries TRBV7-2 and TRBJ1-4; TRBD1 is a possible D gene (6 bases). CDR1 and CDR2 (germline): SGHTA, FQGNSA. The germline V and J ends were trimmed by 5 bases and 4 bases, with 14 bases remaining between them. The CDR3 loop spans 15 amino acids. The CDR3 reads CASSNPQGINEKLFF. DNA for the CDR3: TGTGCCAGCAGCAACCCGCAGGGGATTAATGAAAAACTGTTTTTT.

This clone was recorded once. V is TRBV5-1 and J is TRBJ1-2; no firm D call. V lost 5 bases and J 0 bases, leaving 11 bases between the germline ends. Germline assignment: CDR1 SGHRS and CDR2 YFSETQ. CDR3 length: 14 residues. The CDR3 coding sequence is TGCGCCAGCAGACTCCTTACAGCTAACTATGGCTACACCTTC. Translating gives CASRLLTANYGYTF. The entire variable domain, with the rest obtained from reference TRBV5-1 and TRBJ1-2, is as follows: KAGVTQTPRYLIKTRGQQVTLSCSPISGHRSVSWYQQTPGQGLQFLFEYFSETQRNKGNFPGRFSGRQFSNSRSEMNVSTLELGDSALYLCASRLLTANYGYTFGSGTRLTVV.

This chain joins TRBV5-1 and TRBJ1-4; D possibly corresponds to TRBD1 (6 bases). The ends were cut back, 4 bases at V and 4 bases at J, with 17 bases in the middle. The CDR3 length is 16 residues. The germline CDR1 and CDR2 sequences are SGHRS and YFSETQ. For the CDR3, the DNA is TGCGCCAGCAGCCGTATGGGGGCAGTGGGTAATGAAAAACTGTTTTTT. Translation: CASSRMGAVGNEKLFF.

The CDR3 loop reads CASSFLQNNQPQHF. CDR3 in DNA: TGTGCCAGCAGCTTTTTACAGAATAATCAGCCCCAGCATTTT. The chain employs TRBV5-5 and TRBJ1-5; D not certain. The CDR3 sequence is 14 residues long. Trimming removed 2 bases at V and 4 bases at J, with 10 bases between. Germline loops: CDR1 SGHKS, CDR2 YYEKEE (reference sequence).